The clone carrying this T cell receptor beta chain came up a few times. Antigen: not known. This entry is derived from a study of T-cell reconstitution after alpha-beta-depleted transplantation in children. Overall study findings and caveats: The authors attributed T-cell counts and diversity one year after transplant mostly to newly produced T cells.

V was pared by 1 base and J by 7 bases, with 17 bases between. Germline CDR1 is SGHTA and CDR2 is FQGNSA. The CDR3 contains 17 residues. As it was prepared, the TCRbeta library received unique molecular identifiers. TCRdb itself ran the PCR reads through MiXCR, one entry per CDR3 protein. The sample lists approximately 80,000 distinct CDR3 sequences, roughly 13% seen once, with 27% in the top ten. The gene calls are TRBV7-2 and TRBJ1-6, with D tentatively TRBD1 (5 bases). This receptor was obtained from a male patient between 2 and 10 years old who had a stem cell transplant for acute lymphoblastic leukemia, so the T cells may come from the graft donor. The sample was PBMCs, mostly from graft donor cells, taken 180 days after TCRalphabeta/CD19-depleted stem cell transplant. The DNA for the CDR3 is TGTGCCAGCAGCTTAGACGTAAGACAGAGGATGAATTCACCCCTCCACTTT. Translating gives CASSLDVRQRMNSPLHF.